This TCR beta chain appears in the sequencing data of a study of T cells in Graves' hyperthyroidism and ophthalmopathy. Trimming removed 1 base from V and 3 bases from J; junction bases left unmatched: 6. CDR1 and CDR2 (germline): SGHAT, FQNNGV. The CDR3 is 16 residues long. Patients with uncontrolled infections, other autoimmune diseases, pregnancy or lactation were excluded. The diagnoses drew upon clinical symptoms, serum thyroxine and TRAb, thyroid ultrasound and orbital computed tomography. Findings of the study overall: The blood repertoire included most of the expanded thyroid clonotypes above 0.001.

RNA transcripts gave rise to amplified TCR beta CDR3 regions. HTBI primers were employed in a first-round RT-PCR of the TCR CDR3. TCRdb re-called the multiplex PCR reads with MiXCR, one entry per CDR3 protein. The table lists about 600,000 distinct CDR3 sequences, around 15% of them singletons, with roughly 3.3% in the top ten. In this sample, this clonotype turned up once. The target antigen is unknown. V and J are TRBV11-2 and TRBJ2-7, with TRBD1 matching over 10 bases. The sequence was collected from a woman in her 40s with Graves' ophthalmopathy. Sequencing was performed on blood. Here the CDR3 DNA reads TGTGCCAGCAGCTTAGCTGGGACAGGGGTAAACTACGAGCAGTACTTC. Translation gives CASSLAGTGVNYEQYF.